The rows below give T cell receptor beta chains drawn from one sample of a study of cytomegalovirus exposure and HLA in healthy donors. Assay used: immunoSEQ multiplex PCR; TCRdb lists only in-frame clones, some missing. In the table there are approximately 220,000 clones, about 90% of which are singletons. What was sequenced was PBMCs. The receptors shown here come from a woman aged 18-30 years in good health and CMV-seronegative. The CDR3 runs from the conserved cysteine through the conserved F or W.

J: TRBJ2-2
length: 19
V: TRBV10-1
CDR3: CASSGRSRDRFENTGELFF

J: TRBJ1-1
length: 13
V: TRBV30
CDR3: CAWSVRGNTEAFF

J: TRBJ2-1
length: 15
V: TRBV5-1
CDR3: CASSPLAEVYNEQFF

J: TRBJ2-7
length: 14
V: TRBV30
CDR3: CAWSVASGSYEQYF

J: TRBJ1-5
length: 15
V: TRBV6-5
CDR3: CASSPTGVGNQPQHF

J: TRBJ1-5
length: 17
V: TRBV27
CDR3: CASRAGTDWDSNQPQHF

J: TRBJ2-5
length: 15
V: TRBV6-5
CDR3: CASSSRTSGTETQYF

J: TRBJ2-3
length: 16
V: TRBV2
CDR3: CASRPGLAGNTDTQYF

J: TRBJ1-2
length: 17
V: TRBV11-2
CDR3: CASSLVGHADSNYGYTF

J: TRBJ1-2
length: 16
V: TRBV27
CDR3: CASSLTGGASGDGYTF

J: TRBJ2-2
length: 17
V: TRBV2
CDR3: CASSEPTSGPNTGELFF

J: TRBJ2-7
length: 16
V: TRBV19
CDR3: CASSNLVGDRGHEQYF

J: TRBJ2-1
length: 14
V: TRBV6-5
CDR3: CASGVIAGEVEQFF

J: TRBJ2-1
length: 15
V: TRBV5-1
CDR3: CASSPGLADYNEQFF

J: TRBJ2-1
length: 14
V: TRBV6-5
CDR3: CASSYSVVRNEQFF

J: TRBJ2-1
length: 17
V: TRBV15
CDR3: CATSRLHTGLAPGRQFF

J: TRBJ1-2
length: 15
V: TRBV5-4
CDR3: CASRITGTATLGYTF

J: TRBJ2-7
length: 19
V: TRBV18
CDR3: CASSPPISAGAAWDNEQYF

J: TRBJ2-2
length: 14
V: TRBV29-1
CDR3: CSGGQGTDTGELFF

J: TRBJ2-1
length: 14
V: TRBV15
CDR3: CATSIGSSYNEQFF

J: TRBJ2-7
length: 15
V: TRBV10-3
CDR3: CAISEPGHSAYEQYF

J: TRBJ1-3
length: 18
V: TRBV11-2
CDR3: CASSLTVPMKSSGNTIYF

J: TRBJ2-7
length: 11
V: TRBV7-8
CDR3: CASSFQYEQYF

J: TRBJ2-7
length: 12
V: TRBV10-2
CDR3: CASSEIRVEQYF

J: TRBJ1-3
length: 15
V: TRBV7-9
CDR3: CASSRTDNSGNTIYF

J: TRBJ1-1
length: 11
V: TRBV30
CDR3: CAWATGVQAFF

J: TRBJ2-1
length: 18
V: TRBV27
CDR3: CASSDTSLAGGHYNEQFF

J: TRBJ2-1
length: 18
V: TRBV7-7
CDR3: CASSLGSGSNVGDNEQFF

J: TRBJ2-2
length: 16
V: TRBV30
CDR3: CAWSVRLGVGTGELFF

J: TRBJ2-7
length: 15
V: TRBV7-9
CDR3: CASTLGLAGINEQYF

J: TRBJ2-1
length: 18
V: TRBV7-8
CDR3: CASSTGTSGGTRVNEQFF

J: TRBJ2-7
length: 15
V: TRBV10-3
CDR3: CAISRTGTEAYEQYF

J: TRBJ1-2
length: 15
V: TRBV28
CDR3: CASSLAGGFNYGYTF

J: TRBJ2-1
length: 13
V: TRBV5-6
CDR3: CASSFPLGAEQFF

J: TRBJ2-5
length: 15
V: TRBV2
CDR3: CASSEPGTSPETQYF

J: TRBJ2-3
length: 13
V: TRBV27
CDR3: CASSLLSTDTQYF

J: TRBJ1-2
length: 16
V: TRBV2
CDR3: CASSATGNTRGDGYTF

J: TRBJ1-2
length: 13
V: TRBV27
CDR3: CASSFQGPYGYTF

J: TRBJ2-7
length: 15
V: TRBV10-2
CDR3: CASSVERGPPYEQYF

J: TRBJ2-6
length: 13
V: TRBV2
CDR3: CADGISGANVLTF

J: TRBJ1-1
length: 19
V: TRBV4-1
CDR3: CASSQDTSWGRQGGTEAFF

J: TRBJ1-2
length: 15
V: TRBV6-1
CDR3: CASRNPTGWIDGYTF

J: TRBJ2-2
length: 16
V: TRBV9
CDR3: CASSVYRQGSTGELFF

J: TRBJ2-7
length: 14
V: TRBV2
CDR3: CASYDRASYYKQYF

J: TRBJ1-5
length: 16
V: TRBV19
CDR3: CASSIAAGGGNQPQHF

J: TRBJ2-2
length: 13
V: TRBV6-1
CDR3: CASSDRDTGELFF

J: TRBJ2-5
length: 14
V: TRBV5-1
CDR3: CASAQAWGGETQYF

J: TRBJ2-5
length: 14
V: TRBV29-1
CDR3: CSVYKGRGMETQYF

J: TRBJ2-1
length: 18
V: TRBV15
CDR3: CATSRPTSSGRTYNEQFF

J: TRBJ1-1
length: 16
V: TRBV14
CDR3: CASSPYRGGVNTEAFF